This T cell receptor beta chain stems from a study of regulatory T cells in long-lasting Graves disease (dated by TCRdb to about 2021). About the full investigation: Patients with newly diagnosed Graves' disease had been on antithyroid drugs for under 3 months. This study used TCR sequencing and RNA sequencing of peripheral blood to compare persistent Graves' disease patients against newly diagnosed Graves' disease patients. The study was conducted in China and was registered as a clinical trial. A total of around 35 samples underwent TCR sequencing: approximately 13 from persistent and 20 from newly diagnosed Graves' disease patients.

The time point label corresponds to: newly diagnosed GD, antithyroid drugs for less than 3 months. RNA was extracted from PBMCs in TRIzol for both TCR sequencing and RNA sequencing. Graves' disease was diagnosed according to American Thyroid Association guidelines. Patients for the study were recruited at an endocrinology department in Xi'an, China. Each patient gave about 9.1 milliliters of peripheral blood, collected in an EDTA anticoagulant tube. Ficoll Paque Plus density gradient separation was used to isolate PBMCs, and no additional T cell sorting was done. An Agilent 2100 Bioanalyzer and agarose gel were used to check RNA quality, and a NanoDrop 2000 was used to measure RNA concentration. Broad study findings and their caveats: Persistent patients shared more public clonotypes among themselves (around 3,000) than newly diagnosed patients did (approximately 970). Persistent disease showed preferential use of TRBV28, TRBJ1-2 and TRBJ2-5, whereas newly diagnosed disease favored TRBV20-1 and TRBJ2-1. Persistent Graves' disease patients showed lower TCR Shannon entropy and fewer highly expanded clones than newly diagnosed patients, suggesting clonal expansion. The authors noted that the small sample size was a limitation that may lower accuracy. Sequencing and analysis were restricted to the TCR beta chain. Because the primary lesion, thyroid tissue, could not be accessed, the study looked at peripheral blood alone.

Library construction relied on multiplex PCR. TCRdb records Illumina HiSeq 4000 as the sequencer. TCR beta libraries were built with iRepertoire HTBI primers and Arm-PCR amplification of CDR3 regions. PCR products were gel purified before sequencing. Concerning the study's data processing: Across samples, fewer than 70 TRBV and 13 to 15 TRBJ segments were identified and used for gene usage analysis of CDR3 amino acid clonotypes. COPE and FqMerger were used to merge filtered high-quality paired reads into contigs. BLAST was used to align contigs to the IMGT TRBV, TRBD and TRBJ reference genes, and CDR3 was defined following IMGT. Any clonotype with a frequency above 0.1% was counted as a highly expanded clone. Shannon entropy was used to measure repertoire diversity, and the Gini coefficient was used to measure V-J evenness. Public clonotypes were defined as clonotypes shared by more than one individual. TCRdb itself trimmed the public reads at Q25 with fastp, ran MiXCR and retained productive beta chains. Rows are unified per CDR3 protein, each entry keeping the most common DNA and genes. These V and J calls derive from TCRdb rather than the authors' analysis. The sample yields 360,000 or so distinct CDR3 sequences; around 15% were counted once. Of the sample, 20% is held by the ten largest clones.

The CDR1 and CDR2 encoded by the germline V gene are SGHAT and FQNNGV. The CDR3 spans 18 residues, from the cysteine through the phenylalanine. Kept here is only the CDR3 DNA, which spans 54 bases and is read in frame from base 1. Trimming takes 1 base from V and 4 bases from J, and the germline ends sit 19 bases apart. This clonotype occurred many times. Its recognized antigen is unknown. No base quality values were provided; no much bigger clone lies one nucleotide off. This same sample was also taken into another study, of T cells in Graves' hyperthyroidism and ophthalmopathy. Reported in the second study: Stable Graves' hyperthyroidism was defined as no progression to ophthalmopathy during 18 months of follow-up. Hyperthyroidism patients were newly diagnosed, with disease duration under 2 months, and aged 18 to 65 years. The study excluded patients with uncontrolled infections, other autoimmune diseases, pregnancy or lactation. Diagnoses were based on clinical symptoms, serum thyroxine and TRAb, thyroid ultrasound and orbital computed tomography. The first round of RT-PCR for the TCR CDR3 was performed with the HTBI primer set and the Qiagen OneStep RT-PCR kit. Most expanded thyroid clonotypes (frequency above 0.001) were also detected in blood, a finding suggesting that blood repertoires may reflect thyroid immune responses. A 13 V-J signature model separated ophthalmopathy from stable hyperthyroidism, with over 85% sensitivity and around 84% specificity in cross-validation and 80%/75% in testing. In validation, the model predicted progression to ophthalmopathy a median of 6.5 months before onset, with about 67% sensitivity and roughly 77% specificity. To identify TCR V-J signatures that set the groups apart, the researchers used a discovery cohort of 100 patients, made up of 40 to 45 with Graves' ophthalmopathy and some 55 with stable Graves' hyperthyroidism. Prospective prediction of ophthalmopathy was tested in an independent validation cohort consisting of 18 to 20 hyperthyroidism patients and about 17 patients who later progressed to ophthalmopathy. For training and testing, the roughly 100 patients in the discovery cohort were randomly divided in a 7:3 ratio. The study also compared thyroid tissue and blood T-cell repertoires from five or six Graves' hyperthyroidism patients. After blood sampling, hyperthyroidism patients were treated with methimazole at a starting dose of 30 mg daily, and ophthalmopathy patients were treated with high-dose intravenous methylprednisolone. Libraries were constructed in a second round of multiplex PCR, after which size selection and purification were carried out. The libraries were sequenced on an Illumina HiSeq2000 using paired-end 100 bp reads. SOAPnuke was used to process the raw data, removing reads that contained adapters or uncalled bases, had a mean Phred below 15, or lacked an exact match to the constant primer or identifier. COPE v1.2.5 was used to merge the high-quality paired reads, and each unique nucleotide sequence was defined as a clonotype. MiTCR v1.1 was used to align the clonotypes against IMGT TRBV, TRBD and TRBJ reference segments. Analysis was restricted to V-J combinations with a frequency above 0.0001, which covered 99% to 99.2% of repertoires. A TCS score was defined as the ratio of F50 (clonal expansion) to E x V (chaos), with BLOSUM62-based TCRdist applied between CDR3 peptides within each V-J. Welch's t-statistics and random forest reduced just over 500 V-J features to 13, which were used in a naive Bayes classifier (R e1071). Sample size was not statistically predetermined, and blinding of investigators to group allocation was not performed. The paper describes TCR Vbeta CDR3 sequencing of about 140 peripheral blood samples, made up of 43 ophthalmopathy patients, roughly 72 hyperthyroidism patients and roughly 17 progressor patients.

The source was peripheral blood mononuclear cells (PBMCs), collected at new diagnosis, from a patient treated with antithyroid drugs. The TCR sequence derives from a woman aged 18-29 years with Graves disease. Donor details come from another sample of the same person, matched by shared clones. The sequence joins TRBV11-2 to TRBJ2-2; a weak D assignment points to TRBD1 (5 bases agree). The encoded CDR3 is CASSLGSVLAGFTGELFF. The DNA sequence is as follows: TGTGCCAGCAGCTTAGGGTCCGTGCTTGCAGGGTTCACCGGGGAGCTGTTTTTT.